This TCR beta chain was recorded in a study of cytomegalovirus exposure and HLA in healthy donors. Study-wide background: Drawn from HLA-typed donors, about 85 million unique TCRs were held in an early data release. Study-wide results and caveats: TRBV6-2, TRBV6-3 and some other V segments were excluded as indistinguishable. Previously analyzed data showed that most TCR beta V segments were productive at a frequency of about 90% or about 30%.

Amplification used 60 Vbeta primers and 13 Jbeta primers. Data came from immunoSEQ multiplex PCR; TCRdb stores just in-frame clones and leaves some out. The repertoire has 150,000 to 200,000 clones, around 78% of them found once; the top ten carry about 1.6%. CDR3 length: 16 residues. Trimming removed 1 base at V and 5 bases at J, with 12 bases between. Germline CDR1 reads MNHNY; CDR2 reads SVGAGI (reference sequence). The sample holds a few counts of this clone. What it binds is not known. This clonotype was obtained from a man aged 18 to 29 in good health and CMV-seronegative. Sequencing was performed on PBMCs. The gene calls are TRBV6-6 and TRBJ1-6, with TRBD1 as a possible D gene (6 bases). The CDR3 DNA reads TGTGCCAGCAGTTACTTGAACAGGGCCGATAATTCACCCCTCCACTTT. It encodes CASSYLNRADNSPLHF.